This TCR beta chain was identified in a study of glioma-infiltrating T cells after dendritic cell vaccination. General observations from the study: Estimated pretreatment TIL content predicted outcome after dendritic cell vaccination.

Fresh-frozen tumor tissue and more than two years of survival data were available for all. Blood PBMC samples: pre-vaccination, two weeks post third vaccination, and at tumor progression. To note about this clone: Antigen unknown.

Trimming cost V 4 bases and J 0 bases, with 13 bases left between them. Germline CDR1 SGHRS, CDR2 YFSETQ. This CDR3 region has 15 residues. Up to about 2 ug genomic DNA was used for TCRB CDR3 amplification. Measured with immunoSEQ multiplex PCR; TCRdb has only the in-frame clones, and not every one. The table has under 100,000 clones, about 79% seen once. The material sequenced was blood, taken before dendritic cell vaccination. The rearrangement links TRBV5-1 to TRBJ1-2, with no clear D. This sequence was found in a human donor with glioblastoma. CDR3 nucleotide sequence: TGCGCCAGCAGCCCCGGAGTTGCAGCTAACTATGGCTACACCTTC. Amino acid sequence: CASSPGVAANYGYTF.